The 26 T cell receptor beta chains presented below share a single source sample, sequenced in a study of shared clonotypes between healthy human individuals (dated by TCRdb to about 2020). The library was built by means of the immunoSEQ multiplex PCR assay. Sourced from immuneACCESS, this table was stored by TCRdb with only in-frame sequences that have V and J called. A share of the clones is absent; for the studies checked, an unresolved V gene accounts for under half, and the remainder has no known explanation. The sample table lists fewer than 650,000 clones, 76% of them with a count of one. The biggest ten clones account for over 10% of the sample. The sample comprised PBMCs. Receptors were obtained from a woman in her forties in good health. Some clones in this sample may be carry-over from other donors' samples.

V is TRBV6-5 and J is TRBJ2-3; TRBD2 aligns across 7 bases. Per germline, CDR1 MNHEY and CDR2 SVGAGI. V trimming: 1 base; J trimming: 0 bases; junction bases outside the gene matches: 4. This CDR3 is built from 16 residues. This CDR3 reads CASSYYYGRSTDTQYF. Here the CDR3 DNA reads TGTGCCAGCAGTTACTACTACGGGAGGAGCACAGATACGCAGTATTTT.

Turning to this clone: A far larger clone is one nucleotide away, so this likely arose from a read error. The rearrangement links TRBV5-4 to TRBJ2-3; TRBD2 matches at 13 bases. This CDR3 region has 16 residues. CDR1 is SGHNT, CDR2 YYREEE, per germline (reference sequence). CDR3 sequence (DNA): TGTGCCAGCAGGCGGACTAGCGGGGGCCCCGGAGATACGCAGTGTTTT. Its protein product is CASRRTSGGPGDTQCF.

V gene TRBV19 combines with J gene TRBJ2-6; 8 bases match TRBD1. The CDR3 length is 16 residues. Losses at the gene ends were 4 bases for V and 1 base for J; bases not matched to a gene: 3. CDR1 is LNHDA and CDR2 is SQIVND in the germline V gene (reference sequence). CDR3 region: CASSTRTGSGANVLTF. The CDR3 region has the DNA TGTGCCAGTAGTACCAGGACAGGGTCTGGGGCCAACGTCCTGACTTTC. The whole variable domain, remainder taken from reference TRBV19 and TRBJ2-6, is DGGITQSPKYLFRKEGQNVTLSCEQNLNHDAMYWYRQDPGQGLRLIYYSQIVNDFQKGDIAEGYSVSREKKESFPLTVTSAQKNPTAFYLCASSTRTGSGANVLTFGAGSRLTVL.

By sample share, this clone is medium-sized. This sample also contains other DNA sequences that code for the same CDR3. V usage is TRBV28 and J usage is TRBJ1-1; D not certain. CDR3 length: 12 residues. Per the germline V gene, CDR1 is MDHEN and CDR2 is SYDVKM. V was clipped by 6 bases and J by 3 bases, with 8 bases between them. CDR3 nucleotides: TGTGCCAGCAGCAAAAAGGACACTGAAGCTTTCTTT. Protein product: CASSKKDTEAFF.

The CDR3 here is CASRRDISYEQYF. The CDR3 region has the DNA TGTGCCAGCAGAAGGGACATTAGCTACGAGCAGTACTTC. The chain joins TRBV28 to TRBJ2-7, with TRBD1 as a possible D gene (6 bases). Germline lookup yields CDR1 MDHEN and CDR2 SYDVKM. The CDR3 is 13 residues long. Trimming took 6 bases from V and 3 from J, leaving 12 bases between them.

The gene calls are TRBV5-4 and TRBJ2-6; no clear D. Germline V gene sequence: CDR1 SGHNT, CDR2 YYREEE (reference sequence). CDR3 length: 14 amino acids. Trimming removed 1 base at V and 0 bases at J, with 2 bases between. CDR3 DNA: TGTGCCAGCAGCTTGCTCTCTGGGGCCAACGTCCTGACTTTC. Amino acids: CASSLLSGANVLTF.

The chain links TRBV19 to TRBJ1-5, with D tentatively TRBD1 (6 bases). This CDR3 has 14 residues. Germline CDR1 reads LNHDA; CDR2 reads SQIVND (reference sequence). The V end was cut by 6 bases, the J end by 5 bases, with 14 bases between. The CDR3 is CASSLTGADQPQHF. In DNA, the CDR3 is TGTGCCAGTAGCCTGACAGGAGCCGATCAGCCCCAGCATTTT.

CDR3 amino acids: CASSLGDYEQYF. CDR3 in DNA: TGTGCCAGCAGCTTGGGGGACTACGAGCAGTACTTC. V usage is TRBV13 and J usage is TRBJ2-5, with D perhaps matching TRBD1 or TRBD2 (5 bases each). The closer fit of TRBJ2-7 to the DNA end suggests the J call may be wrong. Germline V gene sequence: CDR1 PRHDT, CDR2 FYEKMQ (reference sequence). The CDR3 is 12 residues long.

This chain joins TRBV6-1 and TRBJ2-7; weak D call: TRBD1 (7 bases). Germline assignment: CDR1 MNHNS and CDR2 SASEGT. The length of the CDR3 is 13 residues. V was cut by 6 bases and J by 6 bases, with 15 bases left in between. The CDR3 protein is CASRWQGEVEQYF. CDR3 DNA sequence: TGTGCCAGCAGGTGGCAGGGGGAGGTCGAGCAGTACTTC.

Here the CDR3 DNA reads TGTGCCAGCAGCCAAGAGACAGCAACTAATGAAAAACTGTTTTTT. Translated: CASSQETATNEKLFF. The V gene is TRBV4-2, the J gene TRBJ1-4; maybe TRBD1 (5 bases). Per germline, CDR1 LGHNA and CDR2 YNFKEQ. Trimming took off 0 bases at V and 0 bases at J, with 5 bases between the two ends. This CDR3 has 15 residues.

The CDR3 here is CASSPIGRGIDGYTF. The CDR3 DNA reads TGTGCCAGCAGCCCAATAGGCAGGGGCATTGATGGCTACACCTTC. The rearrangement joins TRBV7-9 to TRBJ1-2, with a weak D call TRBD1 (6 bases). The CDR3 is made up of 15 amino acids. CDR1 is SEHNR, CDR2 FQNEAQ, per germline (reference sequence). V lost 5 bases to trimming and J lost 6 bases, with 19 bases between them.

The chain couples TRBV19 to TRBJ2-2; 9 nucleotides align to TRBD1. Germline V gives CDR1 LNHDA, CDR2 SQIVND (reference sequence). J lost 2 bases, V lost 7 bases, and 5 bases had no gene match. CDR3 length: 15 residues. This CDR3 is CASKRQGVNTGELFF. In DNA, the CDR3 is TGTGCCAGTAAAAGACAGGGGGTAAACACCGGGGAGCTGTTTTTT.

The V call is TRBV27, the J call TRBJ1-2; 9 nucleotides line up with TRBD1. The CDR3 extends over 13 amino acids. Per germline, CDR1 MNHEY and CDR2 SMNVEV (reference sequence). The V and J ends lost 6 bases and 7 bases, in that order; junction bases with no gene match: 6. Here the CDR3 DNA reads TGTGCCAGCAGAGAACAGGGGGCGGGTGGCTACACCTTC. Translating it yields CASREQGAGGYTF.

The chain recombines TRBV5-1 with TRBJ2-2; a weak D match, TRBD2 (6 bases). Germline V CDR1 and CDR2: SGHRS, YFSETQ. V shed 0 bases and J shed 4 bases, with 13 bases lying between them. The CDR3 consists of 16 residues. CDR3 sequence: CASSLEGHGGTGELFF. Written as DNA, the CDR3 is TGCGCCAGCAGCTTGGAGGGGCACGGGGGCACCGGGGAGCTGTTTTTT.

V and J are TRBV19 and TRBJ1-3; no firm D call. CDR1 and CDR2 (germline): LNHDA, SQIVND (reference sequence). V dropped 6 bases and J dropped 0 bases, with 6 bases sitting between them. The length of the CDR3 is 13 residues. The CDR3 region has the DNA TGTGCCAGTAGACAGTACTCTGGAAACACCATATATTTT. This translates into CASRQYSGNTIYF.

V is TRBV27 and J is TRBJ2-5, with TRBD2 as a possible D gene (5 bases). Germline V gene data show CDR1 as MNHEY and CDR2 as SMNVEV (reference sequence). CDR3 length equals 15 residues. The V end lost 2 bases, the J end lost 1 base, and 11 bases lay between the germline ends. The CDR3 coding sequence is TGTGCCAGCAGTTTACGGGGAACAGTCCAAGAGACCCAGTACTTC. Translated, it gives CASSLRGTVQETQYF.

CDR3 protein: CASSSATGGLSNEQFF. CDR3 nucleotides: TGTGCCAGCAGCTCGGCGACAGGGGGACTGTCCAATGAGCAGTTCTTC. The V and J genes are TRBV5-6 and TRBJ2-1; TRBD1 matches 9 bases. The J segment lost 6 bases and the V segment lost 3 bases, leaving 10 bases of the junction unmatched. Germline V CDR1 and CDR2: SGHDT, YYEEEE. The CDR3 length is 16 residues.

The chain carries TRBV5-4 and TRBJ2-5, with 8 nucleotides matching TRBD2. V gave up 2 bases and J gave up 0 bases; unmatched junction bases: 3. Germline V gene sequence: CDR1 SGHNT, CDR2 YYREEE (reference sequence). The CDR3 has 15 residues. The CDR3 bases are TGTGCCAGCAGCTTTCGACTAGCGAACCAAGAGACCCAGTACTTC. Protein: CASSFRLANQETQYF.

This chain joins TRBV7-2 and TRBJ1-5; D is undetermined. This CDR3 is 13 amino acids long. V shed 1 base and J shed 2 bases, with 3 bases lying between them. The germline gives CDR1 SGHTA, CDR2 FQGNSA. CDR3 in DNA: TGTGCCAGCAGCTTAGGCCGCAATCAGCCCCAGCATTTT. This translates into CASSLGRNQPQHF.

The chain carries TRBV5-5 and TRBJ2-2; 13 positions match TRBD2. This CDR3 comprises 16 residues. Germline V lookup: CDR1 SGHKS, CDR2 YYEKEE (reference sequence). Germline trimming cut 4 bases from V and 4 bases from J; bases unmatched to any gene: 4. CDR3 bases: TGTGCCAGCAGCCCCGGGACTAGCGGGGTCACCGGGGAGCTGTTTTTT. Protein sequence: CASSPGTSGVTGELFF. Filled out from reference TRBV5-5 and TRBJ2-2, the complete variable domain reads DAGVTQSPTHLIKTRGQQVTLRCSPISGHKSVSWYQQVLGQGPQFIFQYYEKEERGRGNFPDRFSARQFPNYSSELNVNALLLGDSALYLCASSPGTSGVTGELFFGEGSRLTVL.

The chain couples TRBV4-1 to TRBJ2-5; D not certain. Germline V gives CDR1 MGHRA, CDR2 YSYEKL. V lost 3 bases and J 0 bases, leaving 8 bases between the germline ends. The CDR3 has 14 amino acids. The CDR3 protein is CASSQRTYQETQYF. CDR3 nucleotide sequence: TGCGCCAGCAGCCAGAGAACTTACCAAGAGACCCAGTACTTC.

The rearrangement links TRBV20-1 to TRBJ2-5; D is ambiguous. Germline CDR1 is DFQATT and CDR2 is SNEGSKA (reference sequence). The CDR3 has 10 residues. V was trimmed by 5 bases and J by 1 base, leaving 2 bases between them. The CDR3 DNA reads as TGCAGTGCTGCCCAAGAGACCCAGTACTTC. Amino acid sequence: CSAAQETQYF.

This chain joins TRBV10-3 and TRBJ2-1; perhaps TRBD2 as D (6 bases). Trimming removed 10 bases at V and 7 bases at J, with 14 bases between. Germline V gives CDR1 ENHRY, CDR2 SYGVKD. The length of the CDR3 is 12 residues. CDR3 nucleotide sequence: TGTGCCACGGAGGGTGTGAAGAATGAGCAGTTCTTC. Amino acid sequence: CATEGVKNEQFF.

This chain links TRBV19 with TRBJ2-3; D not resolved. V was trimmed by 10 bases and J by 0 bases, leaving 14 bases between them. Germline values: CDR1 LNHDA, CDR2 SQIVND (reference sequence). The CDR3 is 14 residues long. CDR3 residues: CATSWLASTDTQYF. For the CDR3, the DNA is TGTGCCACCAGCTGGCTCGCTAGCACAGATACGCAGTATTTT. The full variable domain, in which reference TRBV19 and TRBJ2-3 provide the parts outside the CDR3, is DGGITQSPKYLFRKEGQNVTLSCEQNLNHDAMYWYRQDPGQGLRLIYYSQIVNDFQKGDIAEGYSVSREKKESFPLTVTSAQKNPTAFYLCATSWLASTDTQYFGPGTRLTVL.

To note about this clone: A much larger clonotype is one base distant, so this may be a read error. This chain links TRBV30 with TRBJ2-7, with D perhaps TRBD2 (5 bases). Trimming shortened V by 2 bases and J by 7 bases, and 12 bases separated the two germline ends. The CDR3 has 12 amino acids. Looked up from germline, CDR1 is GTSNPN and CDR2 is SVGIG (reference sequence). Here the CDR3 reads CAWSPSRREQYF. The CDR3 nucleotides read TGTGCCTGGAGTCCCTCCAGGAGGGAGCAGTACTTC.

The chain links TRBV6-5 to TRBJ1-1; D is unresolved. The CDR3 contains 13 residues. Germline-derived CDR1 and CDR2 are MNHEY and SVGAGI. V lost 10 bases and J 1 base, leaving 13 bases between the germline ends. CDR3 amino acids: CATGRSTNTEAFF. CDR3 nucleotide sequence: TGTGCCACCGGACGGTCGACGAACACTGAAGCTTTCTTT.